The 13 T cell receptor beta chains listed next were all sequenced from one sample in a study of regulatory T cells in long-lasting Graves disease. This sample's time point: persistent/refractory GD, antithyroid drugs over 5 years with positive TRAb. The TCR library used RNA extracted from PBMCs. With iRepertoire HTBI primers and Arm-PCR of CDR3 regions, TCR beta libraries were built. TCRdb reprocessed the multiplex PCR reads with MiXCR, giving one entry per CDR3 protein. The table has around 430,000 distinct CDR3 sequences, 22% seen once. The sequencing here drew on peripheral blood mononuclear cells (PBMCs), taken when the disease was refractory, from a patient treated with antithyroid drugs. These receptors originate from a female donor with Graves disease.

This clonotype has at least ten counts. The CDR3 spells CSARQTVAFQPQHF. Here the CDR3 DNA reads TGCAGTGCTAGGCAGACAGTGGCGTTTCAGCCCCAGCATTTT. The chain links TRBV20-1 to TRBJ1-5; a weak D match, TRBD1 (5 bases). Germline V gives CDR1 DFQATT, CDR2 SNEGSKA (reference sequence). Deletions cut 3 bases from V and 6 bases from J, with 15 bases between. CDR3 length: 14 amino acids.

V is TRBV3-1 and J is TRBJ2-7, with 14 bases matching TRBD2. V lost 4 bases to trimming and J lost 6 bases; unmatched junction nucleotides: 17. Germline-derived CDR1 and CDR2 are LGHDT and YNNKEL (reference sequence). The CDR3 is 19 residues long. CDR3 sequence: CASSPGSGWETSGRAEQYF. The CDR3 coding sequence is TGTGCCAGCAGCCCCGGGTCCGGTTGGGAGACTAGCGGGAGGGCCGAGCAGTACTTC.

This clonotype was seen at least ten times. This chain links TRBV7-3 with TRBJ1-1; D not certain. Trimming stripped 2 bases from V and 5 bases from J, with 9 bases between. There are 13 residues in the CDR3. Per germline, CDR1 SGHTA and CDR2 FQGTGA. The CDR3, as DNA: TGTGCCAGCAGCTTAGAAGGTGGGACTGAAGCTTTCTTT. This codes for CASSLEGGTEAFF. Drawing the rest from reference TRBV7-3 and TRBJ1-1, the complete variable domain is GAGVSQTPSNKVTEKGKYVELRCDPISGHTALYWYRQSLGQGPEFLIYFQGTGAADDSGLPNDRFFAVRPEGSVSTLKIQRTERGDSAVYLCASSLEGGTEAFFGQGTRLTVV.

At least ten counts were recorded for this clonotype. The CDR3 reads CASYLGTGLNTEAFF. CDR3 DNA: TGTGCCAGTTACTTGGGGACAGGGTTGAACACTGAAGCTTTCTTT. The chain combines TRBV12-3 or TRBV12-4 with TRBJ1-1; 9 bases fit TRBD1. The junction had 8 bases not matched to a gene; V was cut back by 9 bases and J by 0 bases. CDR3 length equals 15 residues.

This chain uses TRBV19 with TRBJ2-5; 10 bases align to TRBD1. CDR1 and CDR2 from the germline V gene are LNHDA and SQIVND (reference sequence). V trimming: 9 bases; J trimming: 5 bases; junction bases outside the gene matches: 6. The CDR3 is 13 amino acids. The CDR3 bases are TGTGCCAGGGTGACAGGGGGCTGGGAGACCCAGTACTTC. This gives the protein CARVTGGWETQYF.

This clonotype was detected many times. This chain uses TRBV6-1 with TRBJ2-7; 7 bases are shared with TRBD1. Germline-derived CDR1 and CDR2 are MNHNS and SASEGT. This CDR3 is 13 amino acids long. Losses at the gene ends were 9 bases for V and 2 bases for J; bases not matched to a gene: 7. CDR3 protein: CASYSQGAYEQYF. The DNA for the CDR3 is TGTGCCAGTTATTCCCAGGGGGCCTACGAGCAGTACTTC.

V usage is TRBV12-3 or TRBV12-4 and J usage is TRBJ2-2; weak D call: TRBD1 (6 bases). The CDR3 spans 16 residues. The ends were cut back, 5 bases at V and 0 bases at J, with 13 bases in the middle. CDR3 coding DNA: TGTGCCAGCAGTCCTCAGGACAGAGCGAACACCGGGGAGCTGTTTTTT. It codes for CASSPQDRANTGELFF.

In DNA, the CDR3 is TGTGCCGGCGAGGACATCGGGGAGCTGTTTTTT. It is translated as CAGEDIGELFF. The chain links TRBV7-9 to TRBJ2-2; possible D gene TRBD1, 5 bases. The V gene's germline CDR1 is SEHNR and CDR2 FQNEAQ (reference sequence). Trimming stripped 11 bases from V and 7 bases from J, with 11 bases between. This CDR3 spans 11 amino acids. Using reference TRBV7-9 and TRBJ2-2 for the parts outside the CDR3, the full variable domain is DTGVSQNPRHKITKRGQNVTFRCDPISEHNRLYWYRQTLGQGPEFLTYFQNEAQLEKSRLLSDRFSAERPKGSFSTLEIQRTEQGDSAMYLCAGEDIGELFFGEGSRLTVL.

The chain's CDR3 is CASSETGTSGASYNEQFF. In nucleotides, the CDR3 is TGTGCCAGCAGCGAGACCGGGACTAGCGGGGCCTCCTACAATGAGCAGTTCTTC. This sequence joins TRBV9 and TRBJ2-1, with 13 bases lining up with TRBD2. Germline V gene sequence: CDR1 SGDLS, CDR2 YYNGEE. CDR3 length equals 18 residues. V was clipped by 3 bases and J by 0 bases; unmatched bases: 6.

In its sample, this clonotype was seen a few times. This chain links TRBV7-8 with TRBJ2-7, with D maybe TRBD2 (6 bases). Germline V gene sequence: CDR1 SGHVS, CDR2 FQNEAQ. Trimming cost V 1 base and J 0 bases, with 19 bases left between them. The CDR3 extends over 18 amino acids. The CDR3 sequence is CASSLGAGIAASSYEQYF. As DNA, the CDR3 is TGTGCCAGCAGCTTAGGTGCGGGAATAGCGGCAAGCTCCTACGAGCAGTACTTC.

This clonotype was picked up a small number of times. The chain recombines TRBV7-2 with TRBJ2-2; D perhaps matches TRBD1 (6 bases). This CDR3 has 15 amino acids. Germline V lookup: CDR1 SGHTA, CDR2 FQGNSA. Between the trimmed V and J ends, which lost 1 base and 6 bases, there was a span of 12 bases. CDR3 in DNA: TGTGCCAGCAGCTTAGTAATGGGGGCGGCCGGGGAGCTGTTTTTT. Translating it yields CASSLVMGAAGELFF.

CDR3 DNA: TGCAGTGCTAACCCTTTTACCGACGTTGGCTACACCTTC. It codes for CSANPFTDVGYTF. The chain joins TRBV20-1 to TRBJ1-2; no clear D gene. The V end lost 4 bases, the J end lost 7 bases, and 16 bases lay between the germline ends. CDR1 and CDR2 (germline): DFQATT, SNEGSKA (reference sequence). The length of the CDR3 is 13 residues.

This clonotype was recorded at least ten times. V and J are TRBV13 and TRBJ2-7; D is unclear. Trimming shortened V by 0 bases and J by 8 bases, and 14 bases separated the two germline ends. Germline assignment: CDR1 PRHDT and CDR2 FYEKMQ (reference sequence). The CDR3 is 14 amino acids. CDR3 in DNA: TGTGCCAGCAGCTTAGGCCATGGGGTGGATCAGCAGTACTTC. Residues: CASSLGHGVDQQYF.